This is a list of T cell receptor beta chains from one sample in a study of blood T cell repertoires in COVID-19. Assay used: immunoSEQ multiplex PCR; TCRdb lists only in-frame clones, some missing. This table has roughly 180,000 clones, approximately 85% appearing once. Input material: PBMCs or T cells enriched from blood (not recorded which). The receptors derive from a man in his forties who had recovered from COVID-19. Both conserved end residues are part of each CDR3. The order of the fields is CDR3 protein, CDR3 DNA, V gene, CDR3 length, clone size, D gene, J gene. A D gene is named only where the DNA matches it firmly. Some rows have no size entry. The others give once, few or many, or a class for an expanded clone.

CDR3aa: CASSYEVRAEAFF
CDR3nt: TGTGCCAGCAGTTATGAGGTTCGGGCTGAAGCTTTCTTT
v_gene: TRBV6-5
len: 13
abundance: .
d_gene: .
j_gene: TRBJ1-1

CDR3aa: CASSSQVNTEAFF
CDR3nt: TGTGCCAGTTCATCCCAGGTGAACACTGAAGCTTTCTTT
v_gene: TRBV19
len: 13
abundance: .
d_gene: .
j_gene: TRBJ1-1

CDR3aa: CASSLRLAHTGELFF
CDR3nt: TGCGCCAGCAGCCTGAGACTAGCTCACACCGGGGAGCTGTTTTTT
v_gene: TRBV5-1
len: 15
abundance: .
d_gene: TRBD2
j_gene: TRBJ2-2

CDR3aa: CASSVDPLAGAYEQYF
CDR3nt: TGTGCCAGCAGCGTAGACCCGCTAGCGGGCGCCTACGAGCAGTACTTC
v_gene: TRBV9
len: 16
abundance: .
d_gene: TRBD2
j_gene: TRBJ2-7

CDR3aa: CASSAVRNEKLFF
CDR3nt: TGCGCCAGCAGTGCTGTCCGGAATGAAAAACTGTTTTTT
v_gene: TRBV10-2
len: 13
abundance: .
d_gene: .
j_gene: TRBJ1-4

CDR3aa: CASSAGGTSNYGYTF
CDR3nt: TGTGCCAGCAGCGCCGGCGGCACGTCTAACTATGGCTACACCTTC
v_gene: TRBV7-3
len: 15
abundance: once
d_gene: .
j_gene: TRBJ1-2

CDR3aa: CASSFGGEGSPLHF
CDR3nt: TGTGCCAGCAGTTTCGGCGGGGAGGGCTCACCCCTCCACTTT
v_gene: TRBV28
len: 14
abundance: .
d_gene: .
j_gene: TRBJ1-6

CDR3aa: CASSPMQGARSEAFF
CDR3nt: TGTGCCAGCAGCCCCATGCAGGGGGCGAGGTCTGAAGCTTTCTTT
v_gene: TRBV6-5
len: 15
abundance: .
d_gene: TRBD1
j_gene: TRBJ1-1

CDR3aa: CATAQRGEQFF
CDR3nt: TGTGCCACCGCTCAGCGCGGGGAGCAGTTCTTC
v_gene: TRBV24-1
len: 11
abundance: .
d_gene: .
j_gene: TRBJ2-1

CDR3aa: CASSIGWSEQYF
CDR3nt: TGTGCCAGTAGTATTGGGTGGAGCGAGCAGTACTTC
v_gene: TRBV19
len: 12
abundance: few
d_gene: .
j_gene: TRBJ2-7

CDR3aa: CASSLTKGGQETQYF
CDR3nt: TGCGCCAGCAGCTTGACCAAAGGGGGCCAAGAGACCCAGTACTTC
v_gene: TRBV5-1
len: 15
abundance: .
d_gene: .
j_gene: TRBJ2-5

CDR3aa: CASSGGGGRLSNQPQHF
CDR3nt: TGTGCCAGCAGTGGTGGGGGCGGGCGGTTGAGCAATCAGCCCCAGCATTTT
v_gene: TRBV2
len: 17
abundance: few
d_gene: .
j_gene: TRBJ1-5

CDR3aa: CASSPGDSGRGVQYF
CDR3nt: TGCGCCAGCAGCCCAGGGGATAGCGGGAGAGGAGTGCAGTACTTC
v_gene: TRBV5-1
len: 15
abundance: .
d_gene: TRBD2
j_gene: TRBJ2-7

CDR3aa: CAWSFAGKQFF
CDR3nt: TGTGCCTGGAGCTTCGCAGGGAAGCAGTTCTTC
v_gene: TRBV30
len: 11
abundance: once
d_gene: .
j_gene: TRBJ2-1

CDR3aa: CASSLVRLAQGVGQFF
CDR3nt: TGTGCCAGCAGCTTAGTAAGGTTAGCCCAAGGGGTGGGGCAGTTCTTC
v_gene: TRBV7-2
len: 16
abundance: .
d_gene: .
j_gene: TRBJ2-1

CDR3aa: CASSLGTGGITDTQYF
CDR3nt: TGTGCCAGCAGCTTGGGGACAGGGGGAATCACAGATACGCAGTATTTT
v_gene: TRBV5-6
len: 16
abundance: .
d_gene: TRBD1
j_gene: TRBJ2-3

CDR3aa: CASSDTGTSMGKTQYF
CDR3nt: TGTGCCAGCTCAGACACCGGGACTAGCATGGGAAAGACCCAGTACTTC
v_gene: TRBV18
len: 16
abundance: .
d_gene: TRBD2
j_gene: TRBJ2-5

CDR3aa: CASRPDRGRDEQYF
CDR3nt: TGTGCCAGCAGACCAGACAGGGGGCGCGACGAGCAGTACTTC
v_gene: TRBV7-2
len: 14
abundance: .
d_gene: TRBD1
j_gene: TRBJ2-7

CDR3aa: CASSGGRNTEAFF
CDR3nt: TGTGCCAGCAGCGGTGGGCGGAACACTGAAGCTTTCTTT
v_gene: TRBV7-3
len: 13
abundance: .
d_gene: .
j_gene: TRBJ1-1

CDR3aa: CASRGRTSGSNEQFF
CDR3nt: TGTGCCAGTAGGGGACGGACTAGCGGGAGCAATGAGCAGTTCTTC
v_gene: TRBV19
len: 15
abundance: once
d_gene: TRBD2
j_gene: TRBJ2-1

CDR3aa: CASSPFNQPQHF
CDR3nt: TGTGCCAGTAGTCCCTTTAATCAGCCCCAGCATTTT
v_gene: TRBV19
len: 12
abundance: .
d_gene: .
j_gene: TRBJ1-5

CDR3aa: CASTLGVLAGETQYF
CDR3nt: TGTGCCAGCACTTTAGGAGTACTAGCGGGAGAGACCCAGTACTTC
v_gene: TRBV25-1
len: 15
abundance: .
d_gene: TRBD2
j_gene: TRBJ2-5